This entry lists 16 T cell receptor beta chains sequenced from one sample in a study of blood T cell repertoires in COVID-19. TCRdb's copy holds only in-frame clones and misses some; the assay was immunoSEQ multiplex PCR. The profile shows over 200,000 clones, around 84% of them singletons. Sequenced input: PBMCs or T cells enriched from blood (not recorded which). Receptor source: a middle-aged man who had recovered from COVID-19.

The genes are TRBV11-2 and TRBJ2-1; D is possibly TRBD1 (7 bases). Germline loops: CDR1 SGHAT, CDR2 FQNNGV. The CDR3 is made up of 14 amino acids. V was clipped by 4 bases and J by 4 bases, with 11 bases between them. As DNA, the CDR3 is TGTGCCAGCAGCTCCGGGGGACAGTACAATGAGCAGTTCTTC. Translated: CASSSGGQYNEQFF.

The chain joins TRBV28 to TRBJ1-2, with 7 bases identical to TRBD1. Germline V lookup: CDR1 MDHEN, CDR2 SYDVKM. The CDR3 covers 13 residues. The junction had 4 bases not matched to a gene; V was cut back by 3 bases and J by 6 bases. The CDR3 DNA reads as TGTGCCAGCAGTTTCGTGGACAGGCATGGCTACACCTTC. It codes for CASSFVDRHGYTF.

CDR3 sequence reads: CASSPHKGTGRKADSPPGTQYF. The CDR3 nucleotides read TGTGCCAGCAGCCCCCACAAAGGGACAGGGAGGAAAGCGGACAGCCCCCCAGGTACGCAGTATTTT. V gene TRBV9 combines with J gene TRBJ2-3; 9 bases agree with TRBD1. The CDR3 extends over 22 amino acids. The germline gives CDR1 SGDLS, CDR2 YYNGEE. The junction had 32 bases not matched to a gene; V was cut back by 4 bases and J by 8 bases.

The chain couples TRBV11-3 to TRBJ2-7; 9 bases are shared with TRBD2. CDR3 length: 15 residues. Germline V gene lookup returns CDR1 SGHNT and CDR2 YENEEA. V was pared by 2 bases and J by 3 bases, with 5 bases of the junction left unmatched. The chain's CDR3 is CASSLQREAIYEQYF. For the CDR3, the DNA is TGTGCCAGCAGCTTACAGCGGGAGGCCATCTACGAGCAGTACTTC.

V gene TRBV11-2 combines with J gene TRBJ2-3; D gene ambiguous. Germline V gene sequence: CDR1 SGHAT, CDR2 FQNNGV. Trimming left V 7 bases short and J 6 bases short, with 11 bases between. This CDR3 has 12 residues. CDR3 residues: CASTRLIDTQYF. As DNA, the CDR3 is TGTGCCAGCACCAGACTCATTGATACGCAGTATTTT.

Written as DNA, the CDR3 is TGTGCCAGCAGTTTGGCAGGGGTCTACGAGCAGTACTTC. Protein: CASSLAGVYEQYF. This chain connects TRBV12-3 or TRBV12-4 to TRBJ2-7; possibly TRBD1 for D (6 bases). The CDR3 spans 13 residues. V was shortened by 3 bases and J by 3 bases, with 9 bases between the two germline ends.

This chain connects TRBV2 to TRBJ2-5; D might be TRBD2 (5 bases). Germline CDR1 and CDR2: SNHLY and FYNNEI. Trimming took off 9 bases at V and 5 bases at J, with 19 bases between the two ends. The length of the CDR3 is 14 residues. In nucleotides, the CDR3 is TGTGCCAGAAACGCCCGGACCTCGGGGGAGACCCAGTACTTC. Protein: CARNARTSGETQYF. Full variable domain (missing parts from reference TRBV2 and TRBJ2-5): EPEVTQTPSHQVTQMGQEVILRCVPISNHLYFYWYRQILGQKVEFLVSFYNNEISEKSEIFDDQFSVERPDGSNFTLKIRSTKLEDSAMYFCARNARTSGETQYFGPGTRLLVL.

The V call is TRBV28, the J call TRBJ2-7; 10 bases are a match to TRBD2. V dropped 6 bases and J dropped 4; count of bases not matched to a gene: 9. The germline gives CDR1 MDHEN, CDR2 SYDVKM. The CDR3 is 15 amino acids. The DNA for the CDR3 is TGTGCCAGCAGACATTCGGCTAGCGGGAGTTACGAGCAGTACTTC. Its translation is CASRHSASGSYEQYF.

The chain uses TRBV18 and TRBJ2-7; 11 bases line up with TRBD2. The trim removed 3 bases at V and 3 bases at J, leaving 4 bases unmatched. The germline V gene has CDR1 KGHSH and CDR2 LQKENI. The CDR3 is made up of 15 amino acids. The CDR3 protein is CASSPSGTSGYEQYF. The CDR3 DNA reads TGTGCCAGCTCACCTAGCGGGACTAGCGGCTACGAGCAGTACTTC. Full variable domain (rest looked up from reference TRBV18 and TRBJ2-7): NAGVMQNPRHLVRRRGQEARLRCSPMKGHSHVYWYRQLPEEGLKFMVYLQKENIIDESGMPKERFSAEFPKEGPSILRIQQVVRGDSAAYFCASSPSGTSGYEQYFGPGTRLTVT.

The chain has TRBV12-3 or TRBV12-4 and TRBJ2-3; no clear D gene. The length of the CDR3 is 12 residues. V lost 3 bases, J lost 6 bases, and 7 bases lay in between. CDR3 sequence: CASSFGADTQYF. The CDR3 DNA follows: TGTGCCAGCAGTTTTGGTGCGGATACGCAGTATTTT.

The V and J genes are TRBV28 and TRBJ2-2; tentatively, D is TRBD1 (6 bases). Trimming stripped 6 bases from V and 7 bases from J, with 12 bases between. The CDR3 is 13 amino acids. The V gene's germline CDR1 is MDHEN and CDR2 SYDVKM. The CDR3 sequence: CASRRTVHGELFF. In DNA, the CDR3 is TGTGCCAGCAGAAGGACAGTTCACGGGGAGCTGTTTTTT.

The chain recombines TRBV19 with TRBJ2-7; the D gene is possibly TRBD2 (5 bases). The CDR3 is made up of 13 amino acids. Germline CDR1 is LNHDA and CDR2 is SQIVND (reference sequence). V was cut by 4 bases and J by 5 bases, with 12 bases left in between. The CDR3 nucleotides read TGTGCCAGTAGTACGGAGGTACGGAACGAGCAGTACTTC. Encoded protein: CASSTEVRNEQYF.

The gene calls are TRBV7-6 and TRBJ1-4, with D uncertain. There are 17 residues in the CDR3. V shed 1 base and J shed 8 bases, with 20 bases lying between them. Looked up from germline, CDR1 is SGHVS and CDR2 is FNYEAQ. CDR3 nucleotide sequence: TGTGCCAGCAGCTTAGAATCGAAAGGACGGGGTGGAGAAAAACTGTTTTTT. Translating gives CASSLESKGRGGEKLFF.

The chain has TRBV6-2 or TRBV6-3 and TRBJ2-7, with 14 nucleotides matching TRBD2. Looked up from germline, CDR1 is MNHEY and CDR2 is SVGEGT. The V and J ends lost 5 bases and 2 bases, in that order; junction bases with no gene match: 8. The CDR3 contains 17 residues. The chain's CDR3 is CASSGTSGSKGTYEQYF. The CDR3 DNA follows: TGTGCCAGCAGTGGGACTAGCGGGAGTAAGGGAACCTACGAGCAGTACTTC.

The chain couples TRBV7-2 to TRBJ2-1; D is unclear. Germline V gives CDR1 SGHTA, CDR2 FQGNSA. CDR3 length equals 14 residues. V was cut by 4 bases and J by 2 bases, with 9 bases left in between. The CDR3 sequence: CASSSPTAYNEQFF. The CDR3 DNA is TGTGCCAGCAGCTCGCCGACTGCCTACAATGAGCAGTTCTTC.

V and J are TRBV6-2 or TRBV6-3 and TRBJ2-7, with 12 bases lining up with TRBD2. Germline V gene lookup returns CDR1 MNHEY and CDR2 SVGEGT. The CDR3 extends over 16 amino acids. V dropped 0 bases and J dropped 3; count of bases not matched to a gene: 3. CDR3 in DNA: TGTGCCAGCAGTTACTCGAGACTAGCGGGAGACTACGAGCAGTACTTC. Translating gives CASSYSRLAGDYEQYF.